This entry lists 30 T cell receptor beta chains sequenced from one sample in a study of blood T cell repertoires in COVID-19. Sequencing used immunoSEQ multiplex PCR; TCRdb keeps in-frame clones, though not all of them. Of about 170,000 clones detected, under 95% appear once; the ten largest clones hold around 5%. Sequenced sample: peripheral blood. Receptors originate from a man between 18 and 35 years old with COVID-19, enrolled during active disease.

The rearrangement joins TRBV15 to TRBJ2-5; 9 positions match TRBD2. This CDR3 is 20 amino acids long. V lost 0 bases and J lost 4; bases outside the gene matches: 18. Germline CDR1 and CDR2: LNHNV and YYDKDF (reference sequence). CDR3 in amino acids: CATSRESQAPLAGAGETQYF. The CDR3 nucleotides are TGTGCCACCAGCAGAGAGTCACAGGCACCTTTAGCGGGAGCGGGAGAGACCCAGTACTTC.

The chain carries TRBV7-2 and TRBJ2-7; unclear D gene. Germline V gene data show CDR1 as SGHTA and CDR2 as FQGNSA. The CDR3 totals 15 residues. Deletions cut 5 bases from V and 7 bases from J, with 21 bases between. DNA of the CDR3: TGTGCCAGCAGCCTGACTCCGTCCCCTTATGATGAGCAGTACTTC. Amino acid sequence: CASSLTPSPYDEQYF. Complete variable domain (other parts from reference TRBV7-2 and TRBJ2-7): GAGVSQSPSNKVTEKGKDVELRCDPISGHTALYWYRQSLGQGLEFLIYFQGNSAPDKSGLPSDRFSAERTGGSVSTLTIQRTQQEDSAVYLCASSLTPSPYDEQYFGPGTRLTVT.

The chain combines TRBV11-2 with TRBJ2-7, with TRBD1 matching 7 bases. V dropped 11 bases and J dropped 0; count of bases not matched to a gene: 4. Germline CDR1 is SGHAT and CDR2 is FQNNGV. CDR3 length: 12 amino acids. In DNA, the CDR3 is TGTGCCTTGGGGGACAGCTCCTACGAGCAGTACTTC. This gives the protein CALGDSSYEQYF.

In its sample, this clone was seen once. This rearrangement joins TRBV2 to TRBJ2-1, with 7 nucleotides matching TRBD1. Looked up from germline, CDR1 is SNHLY and CDR2 is FYNNEI. There are 14 residues in the CDR3. The V gene end was trimmed by 3 bases and the J gene end by 8 bases; junction bases not matched to a gene: 7. The chain's CDR3 is CASSDGKGGDEQFF. The CDR3 DNA sequence: TGTGCCAGCAGTGACGGAAAAGGGGGCGATGAGCAGTTCTTC.

The J gene is TRBJ1-2, the V gene TRBV4-3, with D possibly TRBD1 on 5 matching bases. This CDR3 contains 17 residues. Trimming removed 0 bases at V and 4 bases at J, with 18 bases between. Germline V gene lookup returns CDR1 LGHNA and CDR2 YSLEER. The CDR3 reads CASSQDRQTGDLYGYTF. In DNA form, the CDR3 reads TGCGCCAGCAGCCAAGACAGACAGACGGGGGACCTCTATGGCTACACCTTC.

This chain uses TRBV5-6 with TRBJ2-1; tentative D call: TRBD2 (5 bases). V lost 1 base and J 2 bases, leaving 10 bases between the germline ends. CDR1 is SGHDT and CDR2 is YYEEEE in the germline V gene. This CDR3 contains 15 residues. CDR3 sequence: CASSLLQRPYNEQFF. DNA for the CDR3: TGTGCCAGCAGCTTGTTGCAGCGGCCCTACAATGAGCAGTTCTTC.

The V call is TRBV9, the J call TRBJ2-1; 9 positions agree with TRBD2. This CDR3 region has 15 residues. Per germline, CDR1 SGDLS and CDR2 YYNGEE. With 2 bases clipped from V and 3 bases from J, the junction kept 3 bases outside the gene matches. CDR3 amino acids: CASSVASGIYNEQFF. The CDR3, as DNA: TGTGCCAGCAGCGTTGCTAGCGGGATCTACAATGAGCAGTTCTTC.

The V and J genes are TRBV28 and TRBJ1-6; D is perhaps TRBD1 (5 bases). This CDR3 spans 20 amino acids. Trimming left V 3 bases short and J 4 bases short, with 25 bases between. The germline V gene has CDR1 MDHEN and CDR2 SYDVKM. The CDR3 is CASSFPEGQEHSPYNSPLHF. The CDR3 DNA follows: TGTGCCAGCAGTTTCCCGGAGGGGCAGGAGCACTCTCCTTATAATTCACCCCTCCACTTT.

The V and J genes are TRBV19 and TRBJ2-6; D ambiguous. Germline V lookup: CDR1 LNHDA, CDR2 SQIVND (reference sequence). V was clipped by 2 bases and J by 1 base, with 18 bases between them. The CDR3 sequence is 19 residues long. CDR3 nucleotides: TGTGCCAGTAGTATACCTGGTGCTATGCGAGAATCTGGGGCCAACGTCCTGACTTTC. Protein product: CASSIPGAMRESGANVLTF.

This clone was recorded only once. The chain couples TRBV9 to TRBJ1-2; 9 positions agree with TRBD1. Germline CDR1 and CDR2: SGDLS and YYNGEE. V was clipped by 0 bases and J by 2 bases; unmatched bases: 5. The CDR3 covers 16 residues. CDR3 sequence (DNA): TGTGCCAGCAGCGTAGACGGACAGGGGACGAACTATGGCTACACCTTC. It specifies CASSVDGQGTNYGYTF. Full variable domain (missing parts from reference TRBV9 and TRBJ1-2): DSGVTQTPKHLITATGQRVTLRCSPRSGDLSVYWYQQSLDQGLQFLIQYYNGEERAKGNILERFSAQQFPDLHSELNLSSLELGDSALYFCASSVDGQGTNYGYTFGSGTRLTVV.

J is TRBJ2-2 and V is TRBV6-5; the D is unclear. Germline V gene lookup returns CDR1 MNHEY and CDR2 SVGAGI. CDR3 length: 14 residues. V shed 2 bases and J shed 8 bases, with 12 bases lying between them. The CDR3 DNA is TGTGCCAGCAGTTACGTCGGTTTATCGGGGGAGCTGTTTTTT. Translating it yields CASSYVGLSGELFF.

The CDR3 reads CAVLSSLFADTQYF. For the CDR3, the DNA is TGTGCCGTTCTGTCTAGCTTGTTCGCAGATACGCAGTATTTT. The gene calls are TRBV10-3 and TRBJ2-3, with D tentatively TRBD2 (5 bases). The V and J ends lost 11 bases and 4 bases respectively, with 19 bases between them. The CDR3 has 14 amino acids. Per germline, CDR1 ENHRY and CDR2 SYGVKD.

Here the CDR3 reads CAAGAPLYGGYTF. The DNA of the CDR3 is TGTGCAGCGGGGGCGCCACTGTATGGAGGCTACACCTTC. This rearrangement joins TRBV28 to TRBJ1-2, with a tentative D call TRBD1 (6 bases). Looked up from germline, CDR1 is MDHEN and CDR2 is SYDVKM. CDR3 size: 13 residues.

This clone was counted only a few times. J is TRBJ1-1 and V is TRBV3-1 (or the pseudogene TRBV3-2); D uncertain. CDR3 length: 13 residues. The V gene's germline CDR1 is LGHDT and CDR2 YNNKEL (reference sequence). V was shortened by 1 base and J by 3 bases, with 6 bases between the two germline ends. CDR3 in DNA: TGTGCCAGCAGCCAAGTTCGGGACACTGAAGCTTTCTTT. Translation gives CASSQVRDTEAFF.

The chain carries TRBV25-1 and TRBJ1-1; D is uncertain. V was trimmed by 9 bases and J by 3 bases, leaving 8 bases between them. This CDR3 has 11 residues. Germline V gene data show CDR1 as MGHDK and CDR2 as SYGVNS. The CDR3 spells CASTDYTEAFF. CDR3 bases: TGTGCCAGTACTGATTACACTGAAGCTTTCTTT.

The J gene is TRBJ2-7, the V gene TRBV9; weak D call: TRBD2 (6 bases). CDR1 and CDR2 (germline): SGDLS, YYNGEE. The CDR3 runs 16 residues. V dropped 0 bases and J dropped 2 bases, with 15 bases sitting between them. The CDR3 DNA reads as TGTGCCAGCAGCGTAGCTGGGCTAGCGCCTGCCTACGAGCAGTACTTC. It yields the protein CASSVAGLAPAYEQYF.

The chain carries TRBV6-2 or TRBV6-3 and TRBJ1-5; weak D call: TRBD1 (6 bases). Trimming removed 4 bases at V and 0 bases at J, with 13 bases between. Germline V gives CDR1 MNHEY, CDR2 SVGEGT. The CDR3 loop spans 16 amino acids. The CDR3 is CASSSLGALSNQPQHF. CDR3 coding DNA: TGTGCCAGCAGTTCTCTGGGGGCCCTTAGCAATCAGCCCCAGCATTTT.

In this sample, this clone turned up once. This rearrangement joins TRBV5-6 to TRBJ2-1; possible D gene TRBD2, 6 bases. The CDR3 contains 17 residues. Trimming removed 3 bases at V and 3 bases at J, with 19 bases between. Germline V gives CDR1 SGHDT, CDR2 YYEEEE. CDR3 in amino acids: CASSSSRAGIRYNEQFF. Written as DNA, the CDR3 is TGTGCCAGCAGCTCCTCCCGGGCGGGGATCCGCTACAATGAGCAGTTCTTC.

This clone came up a few times. This sample includes further DNA sequences coding for the same CDR3. The rearrangement uses TRBV9 and TRBJ2-7; D remains ambiguous. Trimming removed 3 bases from V and 0 bases from J, with 4 bases in between. The germline gives CDR1 SGDLS, CDR2 YYNGEE. The CDR3 contains 12 residues. The CDR3: CASSGDSYEQYF. The CDR3 coding sequence is TGTGCCAGCAGCGGAGACTCCTACGAGCAGTACTTC. Full variable domain (outside the CDR3, taken from reference TRBV9 and TRBJ2-7): DSGVTQTPKHLITATGQRVTLRCSPRSGDLSVYWYQQSLDQGLQFLIQYYNGEERAKGNILERFSAQQFPDLHSELNLSSLELGDSALYFCASSGDSYEQYFGPGTRLTVT.

V and J are TRBV30 and TRBJ2-2, with 8 bases identical to TRBD1. Germline V lookup: CDR1 GTSNPN, CDR2 SVGIG (reference sequence). The J segment lost 7 bases and the V segment lost 5 bases, leaving 9 bases of the junction unmatched. The CDR3 has 14 residues. The CDR3 here is CAWLQGTGGGELFF. The CDR3 bases are TGTGCCTGGCTTCAGGGCACAGGGGGCGGGGAGCTGTTTTTT.

The J gene is TRBJ2-7, the V gene TRBV7-2; a weak D match, TRBD2 (6 bases). This CDR3 contains 15 residues. From germline, CDR1 is SGHTA and CDR2 FQGNSA. Trimming left V 5 bases short and J 7 bases short, with 21 bases between. The CDR3 region is CASSRRLGPTGEQYF. In DNA form, the CDR3 reads TGTGCCAGCAGCAGGCGACTAGGCCCGACGGGGGAGCAGTACTTC.

The genes are TRBV6-2 or TRBV6-3 and TRBJ2-2, with a weak D call TRBD2 (6 bases). This CDR3 has 15 residues. The V and J ends lost 0 bases and 6 bases respectively, with 11 bases between them. CDR1 MNHEY and CDR2 SVGEGT come from the germline V gene. CDR3 nucleotides: TGTGCCAGCAGTTACTCGGGAGGTCGGGCCGGGGAGCTGTTTTTT. Its translation: CASSYSGGRAGELFF.

The chain is built from TRBV13 and TRBJ2-3; 10 nucleotides match TRBD2. The CDR3 covers 16 residues. Losses at the gene ends were 1 base for V and 7 bases for J; bases not matched to a gene: 8. In germline, CDR1 is PRHDT, CDR2 FYEKMQ (reference sequence). DNA for the CDR3: TGTGCCAGCAGCTTAGAACCAGCGGGAGGGCGAAATACGCAGTATTTT. Its protein is CASSLEPAGGRNTQYF.

The chain uses TRBV4-1 and TRBJ2-7; possible D gene TRBD1, 6 bases. Germline loops: CDR1 MGHRA, CDR2 YSYEKL. CDR3 length: 13 residues. Trimming pared 4 bases from V and 5 bases from J, leaving 12 bases between. The CDR3 here is CASSPGQIDEQYF. CDR3 nucleotides: TGCGCCAGCAGCCCAGGACAGATCGACGAGCAGTACTTC.

This clone was seen only once. The chain couples TRBV9 to TRBJ2-1; D is undetermined. The CDR3 has 16 amino acids. The germline V and J ends were trimmed by 1 base and 4 bases, with 15 bases remaining between them. Germline values: CDR1 SGDLS, CDR2 YYNGEE. Written as DNA, the CDR3 is TGTGCCAGCAGCGTATGGTCGGCAGGTGATTACAATGAGCAGTTCTTC. Its translation is CASSVWSAGDYNEQFF.

This clone was recorded only once. This chain joins TRBV5-1 and TRBJ2-2, with a tentative D call TRBD2 (5 bases). CDR3 length: 15 residues. The germline V gene has CDR1 SGHRS and CDR2 YFSETQ. Trimming left V 0 bases short and J 3 bases short, with 9 bases between. The CDR3 protein is CASSLAGMDTGELFF. Written as DNA, the CDR3 is TGCGCCAGCAGCTTGGCCGGGATGGACACCGGGGAGCTGTTTTTT.

The chain is built from TRBV25-1 and TRBJ2-1; 10 nucleotides align to TRBD2. In germline, CDR1 is MGHDK, CDR2 SYGVNS. J lost 0 bases, V lost 6 bases, and 8 bases had no gene match. This CDR3 has 17 amino acids. The CDR3 spells CASRRLAGAHSYNEQFF. Written as DNA, the CDR3 is TGTGCCAGCAGACGGCTAGCGGGAGCCCACTCCTACAATGAGCAGTTCTTC.

The J gene is TRBJ1-3, the V gene TRBV3-1 (or the pseudogene TRBV3-2), with D possibly being TRBD1 (5 bases). The V gene's germline CDR1 is LGHDT and CDR2 YNNKEL (reference sequence). This CDR3 comprises 18 residues. V lost 2 bases and J lost 0, with 17 bases in between. CDR3 protein: CASSQPWRRQLSGNTIYF. The CDR3 DNA reads TGTGCCAGCAGCCAACCGTGGCGGAGACAGCTCTCTGGAAACACCATATATTTT.

The chain joins TRBV19 to TRBJ2-7; TRBD1 matches at 10 bases. This CDR3 is built from 15 residues. Germline trimming cut 5 bases from V and 3 bases from J; bases unmatched to any gene: 7. Germline assignment: CDR1 LNHDA and CDR2 SQIVND (reference sequence). The CDR3 reads CASSAGTGDFYEQYF. CDR3 sequence (DNA): TGTGCCAGTAGTGCCGGGACAGGGGATTTCTACGAGCAGTACTTC.

DNA for the CDR3: TGTGCCAGCAGTGATTACTACGAGCAGTACTTC. This encodes CASSDYYEQYF. The chain couples TRBV25-1 to TRBJ2-7; D unresolved. Germline CDR1 is MGHDK and CDR2 is SYGVNS. V shed 3 bases and J shed 3 bases, with 3 bases lying between them. The CDR3 totals 11 residues.